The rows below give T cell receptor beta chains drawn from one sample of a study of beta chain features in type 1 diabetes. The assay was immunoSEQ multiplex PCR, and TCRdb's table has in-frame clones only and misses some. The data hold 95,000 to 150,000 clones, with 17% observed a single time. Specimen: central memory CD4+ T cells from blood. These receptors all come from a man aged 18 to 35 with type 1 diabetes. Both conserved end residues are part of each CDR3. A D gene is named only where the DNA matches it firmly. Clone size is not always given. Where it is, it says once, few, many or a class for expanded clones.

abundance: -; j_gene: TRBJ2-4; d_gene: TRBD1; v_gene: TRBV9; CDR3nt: TGTGCCAGCAGCGTAGGAGGGGGCGGTGTGGACATTCAGTACTTC; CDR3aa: CASSVGGGGVDIQYF
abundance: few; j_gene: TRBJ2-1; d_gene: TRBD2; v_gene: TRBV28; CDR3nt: TGTGCCAGCAGCCACGCCGGACTAGCGGGAGGACCCACCGATGAGCAGTTCTTC; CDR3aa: CASSHAGLAGGPTDEQFF
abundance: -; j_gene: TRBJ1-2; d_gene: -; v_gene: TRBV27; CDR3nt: TGTGCCAGCAGTTTTCAGGGATCGAACTATGGCTACACCTTC; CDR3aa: CASSFQGSNYGYTF
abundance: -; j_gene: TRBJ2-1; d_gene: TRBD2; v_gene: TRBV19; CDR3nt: TGTGCCAGTAGTCCCAGGAGCGGGATTTACAATGAGCAGTTCTTC; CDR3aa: CASSPRSGIYNEQFF
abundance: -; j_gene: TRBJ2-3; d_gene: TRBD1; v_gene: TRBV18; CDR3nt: TGTGCCAGCTCATCTACAGGGGATTCTATGACAGATACGCAGTATTTT; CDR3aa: CASSSTGDSMTDTQYF
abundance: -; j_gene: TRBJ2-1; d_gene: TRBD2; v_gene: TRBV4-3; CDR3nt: TGCGCCAGCAGCCAAGAATGGGGACTAGCCGGCAATGAGCAGTTCTTC; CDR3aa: CASSQEWGLAGNEQFF
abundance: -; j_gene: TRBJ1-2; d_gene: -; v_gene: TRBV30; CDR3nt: TGTGCCTGGAGTGTACAAGGGCTGGATGGCTACACCTTC; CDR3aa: CAWSVQGLDGYTF
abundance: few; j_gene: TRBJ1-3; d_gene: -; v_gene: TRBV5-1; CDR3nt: TGCGCCAGCAGCTTGGGGGATACGCGTGGAAACACCATATATTTT; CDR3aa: CASSLGDTRGNTIYF
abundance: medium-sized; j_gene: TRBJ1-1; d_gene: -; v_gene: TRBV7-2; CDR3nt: TGTGCCAGCAGCGCGGGACACAACACTGAAGCTTTCTTT; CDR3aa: CASSAGHNTEAFF
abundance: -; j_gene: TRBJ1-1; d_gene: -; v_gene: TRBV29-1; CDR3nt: TGCAGCGTCGGTGGGACTCCATGGGGCACTGAAGCTTTCTTT; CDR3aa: CSVGGTPWGTEAFF
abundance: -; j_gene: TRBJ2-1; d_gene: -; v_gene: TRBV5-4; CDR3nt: TGTGCCAGCAGCTCACGCCTTCGGGATGAGCAGTTCTTC; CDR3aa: CASSSRLRDEQFF
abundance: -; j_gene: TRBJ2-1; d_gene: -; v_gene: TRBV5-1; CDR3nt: TGCGCCAGCAGCTTGGAACCCTATGGGGGCTACAATGAGCAGTTCTTC; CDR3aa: CASSLEPYGGYNEQFF
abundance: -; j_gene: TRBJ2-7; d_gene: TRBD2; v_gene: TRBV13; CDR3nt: TGTGCCAGCAGCTTTAAGCTGCTAGCGGGCTCCTACGAGCAGTACTTC; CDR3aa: CASSFKLLAGSYEQYF
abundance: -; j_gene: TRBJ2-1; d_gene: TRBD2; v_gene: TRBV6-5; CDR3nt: TGTGCCAGCAGTTACTCGGGACTAGCGGGGAATGAGCAGTTCTTC; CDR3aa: CASSYSGLAGNEQFF
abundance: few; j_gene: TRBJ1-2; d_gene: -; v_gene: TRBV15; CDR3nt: TGTGCCACCAGCTATGGGGCGAATAACTATGGCTACACCTTC; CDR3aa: CATSYGANNYGYTF
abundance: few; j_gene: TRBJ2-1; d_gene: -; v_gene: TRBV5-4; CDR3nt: TGTGCCAGCAGCTTGGCCGGGACTGGAGGGAATGAGCAGTTCTTC; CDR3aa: CASSLAGTGGNEQFF
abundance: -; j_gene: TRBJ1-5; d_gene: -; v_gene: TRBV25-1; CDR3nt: TGTGCCAGCAGTGAAGGTGGGAGGGCTGGCAATCAGCCCCAGCATTTT; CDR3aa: CASSEGGRAGNQPQHF
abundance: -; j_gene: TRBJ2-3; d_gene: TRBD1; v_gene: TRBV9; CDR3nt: TGTGCCAGCAGCGTCTGGGACAGTAGCACAGATACGCAGTATTTT; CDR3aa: CASSVWDSSTDTQYF
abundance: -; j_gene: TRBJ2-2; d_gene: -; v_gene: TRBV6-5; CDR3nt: TGTGCCAGCCGACTCCCGGGCACCGGGGAGCTGTTTTTT; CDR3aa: CASRLPGTGELFF
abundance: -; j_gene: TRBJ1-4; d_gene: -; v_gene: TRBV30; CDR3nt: TGTGCCTGCCCCTCCTGGGCCCTGGATGAAAAACTGTTTTTT; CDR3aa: CACPSWALDEKLFF